The 25 T cell receptor beta chains listed next were all sequenced from one sample in a study of blood T cell repertoires in COVID-19. Here immunoSEQ multiplex PCR was the method, and the copy in TCRdb shows in-frame clones only, minus some. This sample has about 190,000 clones, with around four fifths found just once. Sequenced: peripheral blood. The source of these receptors is a man over 45 with active or convalescent COVID-19.

J is TRBJ2-7 and V is TRBV30; 7 positions match TRBD1. CDR1 and CDR2 from the germline V gene are GTSNPN and SVGIG (reference sequence). The CDR3 sequence is 15 residues long. Trimming removed 4 bases from V and 5 bases from J; junction bases left unmatched: 14. CDR3 in amino acids: CAWIPAGTALNEQYF. The CDR3 DNA follows: TGTGCCTGGATTCCAGCCGGGACAGCGTTGAACGAGCAGTACTTC. The full variable domain, with the rest looked up from reference TRBV30 and TRBJ2-7, is SQTIHQWPATLVQPVGSPLSLECTVEGTSNPNLYWYRQAAGRGLQLLFYSVGIGQISSEVPQNLSASRPQDRQFILSSKKLLLSDSGFYLCAWIPAGTALNEQYFGPGTRLTVT.

The chain combines TRBV5-4 with TRBJ1-4; TRBD1 is a possible D gene (6 bases). Trimming stripped 2 bases from V and 7 bases from J, with 12 bases between. The CDR3 consists of 14 residues. Germline CDR1 and CDR2: SGHNT and YYREEE (reference sequence). CDR3 sequence reads: CASSLQGSSEKLFF. The CDR3 nucleotides are TGTGCCAGCAGCTTACAGGGTTCGTCTGAAAAACTGTTTTTT.

This clone was picked up a small number of times. The chain links TRBV9 to TRBJ1-5; D is unclear. Trimming removed 0 bases from V and 6 bases from J, with 13 bases in between. The CDR3 spans 15 residues. Germline CDR1 and CDR2: SGDLS and YYNGEE. The chain's CDR3 is CASSVDPGSGQPQHF. CDR3 DNA sequence: TGTGCCAGCAGCGTAGATCCAGGATCCGGTCAGCCCCAGCATTTT.

The chain recombines TRBV19 with TRBJ1-2, with TRBD1 as a possible D gene (6 bases). This CDR3 is 15 amino acids long. Looked up from germline, CDR1 is LNHDA and CDR2 is SQIVND (reference sequence). V dropped 3 bases and J dropped 7 bases, with 18 bases sitting between them. In DNA, the CDR3 is TGTGCCAGTAGTATTTCTGCTCGGACAGTTGTTGGCTACACCTTC. Protein sequence: CASSISARTVVGYTF.

This clone was observed a single time. J is TRBJ2-1 and V is TRBV9, with 8 bases identical to TRBD2. Trimming at V came to 3 bases and at J to 7 bases, leaving 6 bases not matched to a gene. This CDR3 contains 14 residues. CDR1 is SGDLS, CDR2 YYNGEE, per germline. The CDR3: CASSASGSKNEQFF. DNA of the CDR3: TGTGCCAGCAGCGCAAGCGGGAGTAAAAATGAGCAGTTCTTC. Filled out from reference TRBV9 and TRBJ2-1, the complete variable domain reads DSGVTQTPKHLITATGQRVTLRCSPRSGDLSVYWYQQSLDQGLQFLIQYYNGEERAKGNILERFSAQQFPDLHSELNLSSLELGDSALYFCASSASGSKNEQFFGPGTRLTVL.

V usage is TRBV18 and J usage is TRBJ2-7; D unresolved. Germline V gene lookup returns CDR1 KGHSH and CDR2 LQKENI. There are 15 residues in the CDR3. The V and J ends lost 3 bases and 5 bases respectively, with 17 bases between them. CDR3 amino acids: CASSPLPASWNEQYF. CDR3 bases: TGTGCCAGCTCACCTCTGCCAGCGAGCTGGAACGAGCAGTACTTC.

V usage is TRBV2 and J usage is TRBJ2-1; 7 bases are a match to TRBD2. Germline values: CDR1 SNHLY, CDR2 FYNNEI. The CDR3 has 15 amino acids. V was clipped by 7 bases and J by 3 bases; unmatched bases: 9. This CDR3 reads CASTGGGVDYNEQFF. CDR3 DNA sequence: TGTGCCAGCACCGGGGGAGGGGTGGACTACAATGAGCAGTTCTTC. Together with reference TRBV2 and TRBJ2-1, the CDR3 gives the full variable domain: EPEVTQTPSHQVTQMGQEVILRCVPISNHLYFYWYRQILGQKVEFLVSFYNNEISEKSEIFDDQFSVERPDGSNFTLKIRSTKLEDSAMYFCASTGGGVDYNEQFFGPGTRLTVL.

The V call is TRBV21-1, the J call TRBJ1-2; TRBD1 was called by the table and not checked on the DNA. TRBV21-1 is given as a pseudogene. The CDR3 loop spans 17 amino acids. Here the CDR3 DNA reads TGTGCCAGCAGCAGCGGCAGGGGATCTTCCTCTAACTATGGCTACACCTTC. Its translation is CASSSGRGSSSNYGYTF.

In regard to this clone: Compared with germline, one end of the junction differs, possibly owing to a read error. This chain joins TRBV2 and TRBJ2-5; 8 positions match TRBD2. The CDR3 loop spans 16 amino acids. Germline V gene sequence: CDR1 SNHLY, CDR2 FYNNEI. Written as DNA, the CDR3 is TGTGCCAGCAGCGAAGGACTAGCCTGGGTCGAAGAGACCCAGTACTTC. It specifies CASSEGLAWVEETQYF.

The chain uses TRBV7-2 and TRBJ1-4; D is possibly TRBD1 (5 bases). This CDR3 comprises 17 residues. Germline V gene data show CDR1 as SGHTA and CDR2 as FQGNSA. Trimming cost V 1 base and J 5 bases, with 17 bases left between them. This chain's CDR3 is CASSLGLRGASNEKLFF. In DNA form, the CDR3 reads TGTGCCAGCAGCTTAGGGCTACGCGGGGCTAGCAATGAAAAACTGTTTTTT.

The chain has TRBV5-1 and TRBJ1-3, with D perhaps matching TRBD1 (5 bases). Germline CDR1 is SGHRS and CDR2 is YFSETQ. The CDR3 contains 16 residues. V was clipped by 0 bases and J by 0 bases, with 10 bases between them. This CDR3 reads CASSLVGQSSGNTIYF. As DNA, the CDR3 is TGCGCCAGCAGCTTGGTGGGGCAGTCCTCTGGAAACACCATATATTTT.

In its sample, this clone was seen once. The chain recombines TRBV11-2 with TRBJ1-1, with 7 bases identical to TRBD1. Trimming removed 5 bases from V and 11 bases from J; junction bases left unmatched: 11. Germline CDR1 and CDR2: SGHAT and FQNNGV. The CDR3 has 13 amino acids. The CDR3 nucleotides are TGTGCCAGCAGCCCCCGACAGGGTGGGATGGCTTTCTTT. This translates into CASSPRQGGMAFF.

Concerning this clone: The sample holds other DNA sequences that translate to the same CDR3. This chain joins TRBV11-3 and TRBJ2-2; tentative D call: TRBD2 (6 bases). The CDR3 covers 16 residues. The ends were cut back, 1 base at V and 2 bases at J, with 11 bases in the middle. Germline values: CDR1 SGHNT, CDR2 YENEEA. CDR3 region: CASSLVLAGNTGELFF. As DNA, the CDR3 is TGTGCCAGCAGCTTAGTACTAGCAGGCAACACCGGGGAGCTGTTTTTT.

The chain uses TRBV4-3 and TRBJ1-1, with TRBD1 as a possible D gene (6 bases). Germline CDR1 and CDR2: LGHNA and YSLEER. The CDR3 contains 16 residues. Trimming stripped 1 base from V and 5 bases from J, with 17 bases between. CDR3 in amino acids: CASSQGVQGSVTEAFF. The CDR3 DNA reads as TGCGCCAGCAGCCAAGGGGTCCAGGGGTCGGTGACTGAAGCTTTCTTT.

This chain joins TRBV9 and TRBJ1-2, with D maybe TRBD1 (5 bases). The CDR3 sequence is 15 residues long. The V end was cut by 0 bases, the J end by 2 bases, with 11 bases between. Germline loops: CDR1 SGDLS, CDR2 YYNGEE. CDR3 nucleotides: TGTGCCAGCAGCGTAGTTGGGGCGGGGAACTATGGCTACACCTTC. Translation: CASSVVGAGNYGYTF.

The rearrangement links TRBV27 to TRBJ2-5, with a tentative D call TRBD2 (5 bases). Germline values: CDR1 MNHEY, CDR2 SMNVEV (reference sequence). Trimming took off 3 bases at V and 1 base at J, with 9 bases between the two ends. The CDR3 runs to 14 residues. CDR3 region: CASSLGSRQETQYF. CDR3 sequence (DNA): TGTGCCAGCAGTTTGGGGAGCCGCCAAGAGACCCAGTACTTC.

This chain connects TRBV6-6 to TRBJ1-2, with a weak D call TRBD1 (6 bases). This CDR3 is built from 15 residues. Trimming cost V 2 bases and J 7 bases, with 17 bases left between them. Germline V gene sequence: CDR1 MNHNY, CDR2 SVGAGI (reference sequence). CDR3: CASSYAPGARSGYTF. CDR3 bases: TGTGCCAGCAGTTACGCGCCAGGGGCGCGGTCTGGCTACACCTTC.

This clone was detected many times. The chain is built from TRBV7-8 and TRBJ2-5; 11 bases map to TRBD2. J gave up 11 bases and V 2 bases, and 4 bases lay outside the gene matches. This CDR3 is 13 amino acids long. Germline CDR1 SGHVS, CDR2 FQNEAQ. The CDR3 sequence: CASSLTRLAGQYF. The CDR3 DNA reads TGTGCCAGCAGCTTAACGAGACTAGCGGGGCAGTACTTC.

The rearrangement joins TRBV9 to TRBJ2-2; possible D gene TRBD2, 5 bases. The CDR3 sequence is 16 residues long. The germline V gene encodes CDR1 SGDLS and CDR2 YYNGEE. V was trimmed by 0 bases and J by 2 bases, leaving 11 bases between them. This CDR3 is CASSVALRANTGELFF. CDR3 sequence (DNA): TGTGCCAGCAGCGTAGCTCTGCGGGCCAACACCGGGGAGCTGTTTTTT.

This clone turned up a few times. The CDR3 DNA reads as TGTGCCAGCAGCAAGTACACGGGGGGGGGCGGGGAGCTGTTTTTT. Encoded protein: CASSKYTGGGGELFF. This chain links TRBV2 with TRBJ2-2, with TRBD2 identical over 8 bases. The CDR3 length is 15 residues. V lost 6 bases, J lost 7 bases, and 10 bases stayed unmatched. Germline lookup yields CDR1 SNHLY and CDR2 FYNNEI. The full variable domain, rest sourced from reference TRBV2 and TRBJ2-2, is EPEVTQTPSHQVTQMGQEVILRCVPISNHLYFYWYRQILGQKVEFLVSFYNNEISEKSEIFDDQFSVERPDGSNFTLKIRSTKLEDSAMYFCASSKYTGGGGELFFGEGSRLTVL.

The rearrangement uses TRBV5-5 and TRBJ2-7, with 13 bases that match TRBD2. From germline, CDR1 is SGHKS and CDR2 YYEKEE (reference sequence). Germline trimming cut 4 bases from V and 3 bases from J; bases unmatched to any gene: 7. The CDR3 has 16 residues. This CDR3 is CASSPVTSGGFYEQYF. In nucleotides, the CDR3 is TGTGCCAGCAGCCCAGTGACTAGCGGGGGGTTCTACGAGCAGTACTTC.

The chain links TRBV11-2 to TRBJ1-6; D gene ambiguous. Trimming removed 3 bases at V and 10 bases at J, with 10 bases between. This CDR3 comprises 13 residues. CDR1 is SGHAT, CDR2 FQNNGV, per germline. CDR3 nucleotides: TGTGCCAGCAGCTTTCCCCCAGGATCACCCCTCCACTTT. It translates to CASSFPPGSPLHF.

The chain joins TRBV19 to TRBJ1-4; D might be TRBD1 (5 bases). CDR1 and CDR2 (germline): LNHDA, SQIVND (reference sequence). CDR3 length: 13 residues. The V end was cut by 10 bases, the J end by 8 bases, with 17 bases between. DNA of the CDR3: TGTGCCACCCACGGGGGGTTACTCGAAAAACTGTTTTTT. Amino acid sequence: CATHGGLLEKLFF.

The chain carries TRBV19 and TRBJ1-2; D gene uncertain. There are 15 residues in the CDR3. The V end lost 3 bases, the J end lost 1 base, and 12 bases lay between the germline ends. CDR1 and CDR2 (germline): LNHDA, SQIVND (reference sequence). This chain's CDR3 is CASSMRSIHNYGYTF. Here the CDR3 DNA reads TGTGCCAGTAGTATGAGATCCATTCATAACTATGGCTACACCTTC.

Concerning this clone: This same CDR3 is encoded by further DNA sequences in the sample. The rearrangement links TRBV30 to TRBJ1-5; D ambiguous. This CDR3 comprises 13 residues. Trimming left V 0 bases short and J 5 bases short, with 8 bases between. Germline V CDR1 and CDR2: GTSNPN, SVGIG (reference sequence). The CDR3 sequence: CAWSVQEHQPQHF. The CDR3 DNA is TGTGCCTGGAGTGTCCAGGAACATCAGCCCCAGCATTTT. The full variable domain, completed using reference TRBV30 and TRBJ1-5, is SQTIHQWPATLVQPVGSPLSLECTVEGTSNPNLYWYRQAAGRGLQLLFYSVGIGQISSEVPQNLSASRPQDRQFILSSKKLLLSDSGFYLCAWSVQEHQPQHFGDGTRLSIL.